This entry features one T cell receptor (beta chain) sequence. The CDR3 runs 12 residues. From germline, CDR1 is SGHNT and CDR2 YENEEA. V trimming: 11 bases; J trimming: 4 bases; junction bases outside the gene matches: 7. This sample was included in a study of blood T cell repertoires in COVID-19. The protocol was immunoSEQ multiplex PCR, while the TCRdb copy is restricted to in-frame clones and leaves out a portion. The sample records 200,000 to 250,000 clones, 85% being singletons. This chain uses TRBV11-3 with TRBJ1-1; 7 bases agree with TRBD1. Material for sequencing was peripheral blood. The receptor was isolated from a woman in her seventies with COVID-19, enrolled during active disease. CDR3 protein: CAVETGFTEAFF. CDR3 bases: TGTGCCGTAGAGACAGGGTTCACTGAAGCTTTCTTT. The whole variable domain, filled in from reference TRBV11-3 and TRBJ1-1, reads EAGVVQSPRYKIIEKKQPVAFWCNPISGHNTLYWYLQNLGQGPELLIRYENEEAVDDSQLPKDRFSAERLKGVDSTLKIQPAELGDSAVYLCAVETGFTEAFFGQGTRLTVV.